This is a list of T cell receptor beta chains from one sample in a study of CD8+CD57+ T cells in acquired aplastic anemia. Each CDR3 protein gets one entry after TCRdb re-called the reads with MiXCR. The sample includes approximately 170,000 distinct CDR3 sequences, 40% to 55% of them seen just once. Specimen: sorted CD4+, CD8+, or CD8+CD57+ T cells (not recorded which) from PBMCs. These receptors all stem from a human donor with aplastic anemia. Each CDR3 is given with its conserved first and last residue. A D gene is named only where the DNA matches it firmly. Size is omitted from some rows. Given values are once, few, many or a class for expanded clones.

V	J	size	D	DNA	CDR3
TRBV11-3	TRBJ1-1	once	NA	TGTGCCAGCAGCTTACAGGGATGGGCCACTGAAGCTTTCTTC	CASSLQGWATEAFF
TRBV7-9	TRBJ1-3	NA	NA	TGTGCCAGCAGCTTACGGGGGGCGGCTGGAAACACCATATATTTT	CASSLRGAAGNTIYF
TRBV29-1	TRBJ1-2	few	TRBD1	TGCAGCGTTGAAGATCAGAGGGGGCACACCTTC	CSVEDQRGHTF
TRBV3-1	TRBJ1-1	NA	NA	TGTGCCAGCAGCCCCACGACCAAAATGAACACTGAAGCTTTCTTT	CASSPTTKMNTEAFF
TRBV5-1	TRBJ2-5	many	NA	TGCGCCAGTACACCCCAGGGGCTCGGGGAGACCCAGTACTTC	CASTPQGLGETQYF
TRBV24-1	TRBJ1-1	NA	NA	TGTGCCACCAGTGATGGGGGAGCTGAAGCTTTCTTT	CATSDGGAEAFF
TRBV12-5	TRBJ2-1	NA	TRBD2	TGTGCTAGTGGGACGACTAGCATTAAGAATGAGCAGTTCTTC	CASGTTSIKNEQFF
TRBV11-2	TRBJ2-1	many	TRBD1	TGTGCCAGCAGCACACAGGGGGCCCTCTCCTACAATGAGCAGTTCTTC	CASSTQGALSYNEQFF
TRBV2	TRBJ1-2	many	TRBD1	TGTGCCAGCAGTACTCCAGACAGGGGGCAAGGCTATGGCTACACCTTC	CASSTPDRGQGYGYTF
TRBV19	TRBJ1-2	NA	NA	TGTGCCAGTAGTATTCTTGGAAACACCTTC	CASSILGNTF
TRBV3-1	TRBJ2-7	NA	NA	TGTGCCAGCAGCCATTGGGGCGATGGGGGCGACGAGCAGTACTTC	CASSHWGDGGDEQYF
TRBV4-2	TRBJ2-3	many	NA	TGTGCCAGCAGCCAAGATCGGAAGGAGACGCAGTATTTT	CASSQDRKETQYF
TRBV19	TRBJ1-5	many	NA	TGTGCCAGTAGTACCTCCCCGGGAAGAGGGACACAGCCCCAGCATTTT	CASSTSPGRGTQPQHF
TRBV25-1	TRBJ2-5	once	TRBD1	TGTGCCAGCAGTGAATTAACAGGGGGTAGCCAAGAGACCCAGTACTTC	CASSELTGGSQETQYF
TRBV19	TRBJ2-5	NA	NA	TGTGCCAGTAGTGAACCTTGGGCCTCGGGAGAGCAGTACTTC	CASSEPWASGEQYF
TRBV25-1	TRBJ2-5	once	NA	TGTGCCAGCAGTGAATCGGGACGGCGGCAAGAGACCCAGTACTTC	CASSESGRRQETQYF
TRBV2	TRBJ1-2	NA	NA	TGTGCCAGCAGTTTATCGCAGGTTGGAGGCTACACCTTC	CASSLSQVGGYTF
TRBV29-1	TRBJ2-7	few	TRBD1	TGCAGCGTCCGCTTCGGACAGGGGGCTTATGCCTACGAGCAGTACTTC	CSVRFGQGAYAYEQYF
TRBV24-1	TRBJ1-2	NA	NA	TGTGCCACCAGTGATACGGGGTATAACTATGGCTACACCTTC	CATSDTGYNYGYTF
TRBV3-1	TRBJ1-2	many	NA	TGTGCCAGCAGCCAAGCCGGAGGGTATGAAGGCTACACCTTC	CASSQAGGYEGYTF
TRBV20-1	TRBJ2-2	NA	TRBD2	TGCAGTGCTAGAGAGCTGGGACTAGCGGCCGGGGAGCTGTTTTTT	CSARELGLAAGELFF
TRBV10-1	TRBJ2-7	NA	NA	TGCGCCAGCAGTGAGTCGAGCCGCCCCGAGCAGTACTTC	CASSESSRPEQYF